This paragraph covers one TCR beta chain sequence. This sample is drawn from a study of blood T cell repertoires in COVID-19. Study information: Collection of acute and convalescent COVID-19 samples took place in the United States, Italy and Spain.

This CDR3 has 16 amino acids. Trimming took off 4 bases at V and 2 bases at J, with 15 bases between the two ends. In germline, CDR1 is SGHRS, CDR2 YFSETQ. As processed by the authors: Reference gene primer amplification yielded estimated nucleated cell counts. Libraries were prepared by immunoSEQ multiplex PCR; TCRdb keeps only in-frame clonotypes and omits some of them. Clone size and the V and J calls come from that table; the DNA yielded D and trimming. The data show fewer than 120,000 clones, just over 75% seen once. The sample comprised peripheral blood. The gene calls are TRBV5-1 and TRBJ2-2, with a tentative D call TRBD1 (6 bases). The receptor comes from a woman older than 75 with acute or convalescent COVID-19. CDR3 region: CASSVTGTLNTGELFF. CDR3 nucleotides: TGCGCCAGCAGCGTCACCGGGACACTAAACACCGGGGAGCTGTTTTTT.